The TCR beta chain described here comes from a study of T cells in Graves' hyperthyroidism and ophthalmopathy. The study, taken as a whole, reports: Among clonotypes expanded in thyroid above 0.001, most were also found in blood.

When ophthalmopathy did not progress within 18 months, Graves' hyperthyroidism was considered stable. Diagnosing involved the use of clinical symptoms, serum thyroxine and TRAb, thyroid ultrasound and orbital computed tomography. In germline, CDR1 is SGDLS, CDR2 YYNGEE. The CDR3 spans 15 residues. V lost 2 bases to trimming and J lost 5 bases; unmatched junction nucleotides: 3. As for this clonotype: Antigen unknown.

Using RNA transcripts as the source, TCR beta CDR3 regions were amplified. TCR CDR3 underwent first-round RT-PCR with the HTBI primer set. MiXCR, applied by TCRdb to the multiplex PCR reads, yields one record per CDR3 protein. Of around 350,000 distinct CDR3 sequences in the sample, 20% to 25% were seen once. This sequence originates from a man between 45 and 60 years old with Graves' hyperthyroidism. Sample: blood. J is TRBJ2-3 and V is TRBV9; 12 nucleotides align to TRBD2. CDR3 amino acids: CASSVTSGRGDTQYF. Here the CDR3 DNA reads TGTGCCAGCAGCGTGACTAGCGGGAGAGGAGATACGCAGTATTTT.